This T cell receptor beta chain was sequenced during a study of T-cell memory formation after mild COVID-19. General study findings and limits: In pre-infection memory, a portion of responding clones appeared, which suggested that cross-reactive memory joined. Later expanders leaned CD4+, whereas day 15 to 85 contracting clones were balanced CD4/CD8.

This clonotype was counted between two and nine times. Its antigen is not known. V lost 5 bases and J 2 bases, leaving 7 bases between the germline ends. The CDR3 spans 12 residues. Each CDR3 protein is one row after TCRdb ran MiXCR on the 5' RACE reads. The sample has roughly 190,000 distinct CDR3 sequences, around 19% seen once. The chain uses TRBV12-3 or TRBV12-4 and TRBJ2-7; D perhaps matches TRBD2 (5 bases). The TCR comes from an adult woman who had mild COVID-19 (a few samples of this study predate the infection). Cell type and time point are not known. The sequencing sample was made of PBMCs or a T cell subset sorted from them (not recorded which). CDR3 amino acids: CASSRGAYEQYF. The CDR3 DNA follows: TGTGCCAGCAGTCGGGGAGCCTACGAGCAGTACTTC.